This T cell receptor beta chain was captured in a study of blood T cell repertoires in COVID-19 (dated by TCRdb to the early 2020s). In terms of the full investigation: Samples covering the acute and convalescent phases of COVID-19 were provided by collaborators in the United States, Italy and Spain. The prospective study material was composed of cDNA or gDNA derived from T cells, B-cell-depleted T cells, or PBMCs. Subjects who had been exposed to COVID-19, were actively infected with it, or had recovered from it provided the deeply sampled blood TCRbeta repertoires that made up the dataset. The repertoires were released in a freely available public database meant as a resource for research on the immune response to SARS-CoV-2. The samples were drawn from the first 160 participants of the ongoing ImmuneRACE study and from roughly 1,300 subjects provided by 6 global collaborators. Sample metadata almost always included a de-identified subject ID, COVID-19 status, age in years and sex. HLA class I and class II types, where available, came from metadata supplied by the sample provider rather than from assay-based typing.

The immunoSEQ Assay, a bias-controlled multiplex PCR, was used to amplify TCRbeta CDR3 regions from genomic DNA. Per the authors' processing: The number of nucleated cells in each sample was estimated by amplification of reference gene primers within the assay. To quantify the absolute abundance of each unique TCRbeta CDR3 rearrangement, sequence reads were collapsed and filtered. Productive Simpson clonality was computed per sample as the square root of Simpson's diversity index over productive rearrangements. What TCRdb holds here is the immuneACCESS table cut down to in-frame rearrangements. Part of the clones is not present; checked against another copy, under half of the missing clones reflect an unresolved V gene, and the others are unexplained. The DNA gave D and trimming, while V, J and clone size come from that table. The sample table records 120,000 or so clones; around 83% of these occur just once. The ten largest clones represent around 5.6% of the sample.

Remarks on this clone: No cognate antigen has been identified for it. No much larger clonotype is one base removed from it; base qualities were not supplied.

Collaborating institutions collected whole blood in K2EDTA tubes following their own protocols. For TCRbeta analysis, collaborators shipped samples in one of three forms: frozen whole blood, isolated PBMCs, or DNA extracted from either of those sample types. Findings and caveats that apply to the study as a whole: The quantity of clinical and demographic metadata differed by source and by participant and was supplied without curation.

The V end loses 3 bases and the J end loses 8 bases, and a stretch of 7 bases separates them. The CDR3 runs 11 amino acids, cysteine and phenylalanine included. Only the CDR3 part of the read is kept: 33 bases, read in frame from the first base. Sequencing was carried out using peripheral blood. The chain was built from TRBV12-3 or TRBV12-4 and TRBJ1-2; no D segment can be confidently identified. The receptor comes from a man older than 75 with active or convalescent COVID-19. The CDR3 in this case is CASSLGSGYTF. The DNA sequence reads TGTGCCAGCAGTTTGGGCAGCGGCTACACCTTC.